The next 21 T cell receptor beta chains were all read from a single sample in a study of blood T cell repertoires in COVID-19. Libraries were prepared by immunoSEQ multiplex PCR; TCRdb keeps only in-frame clonotypes and omits some of them. The sample carries about 130,000 clones, 55% to 75% recorded once. Sequenced: peripheral blood. The receptors were sampled from a woman in her 70s with acute or convalescent COVID-19.

Within the sample, this clone is medium-sized. V and J are TRBV29-1 and TRBJ2-7, with 7 bases identical to TRBD1. Germline V lookup: CDR1 SQVTM, CDR2 ANQGSEA. The CDR3 has 13 amino acids. The V segment lost 4 bases and the J segment 3 bases; nucleotides outside the gene matches: 6. The CDR3 sequence: CSVVDRQGYEQYF. DNA for the CDR3: TGCAGCGTTGTCGACCGACAGGGCTACGAGCAGTACTTC.

The chain carries TRBV7-2 and TRBJ1-1; D remains unclear. There are 14 residues in the CDR3. CDR1 is SGHTA and CDR2 is FQGNSA in the germline V gene. Trimming pared 3 bases from V and 2 bases from J, leaving 10 bases between. CDR3 DNA sequence: TGTGCCAGCAGCTTCCCGGGTCAAAACACTGAAGCTTTCTTT. Amino acid sequence: CASSFPGQNTEAFF.

The gene calls are TRBV6-5 and TRBJ2-5, with D maybe TRBD1 (6 bases). CDR1 is MNHEY and CDR2 is SVGAGI in the germline V gene. V lost 6 bases and J lost 5, with 13 bases in between. The CDR3 runs to 13 residues. The CDR3: CASRRNRAETQYF. The CDR3 DNA reads as TGTGCCAGCAGGCGGAACAGGGCTGAGACCCAGTACTTC.

The rearrangement joins TRBV15 to TRBJ2-7, with a weak D call TRBD2 (6 bases). This CDR3 has 16 residues. Trimming cost V 4 bases and J 2 bases, with 18 bases left between them. The germline gives CDR1 LNHNV, CDR2 YYDKDF (reference sequence). For the CDR3, the DNA is TGTGCCACCAGCATAAGAGCGGGTCCGAGACCCTACGAGCAGTACTTC. Residues: CATSIRAGPRPYEQYF.

In its sample, this clone was seen once. The V call is TRBV5-8, the J call TRBJ2-3; 8 positions match TRBD2. Trimming took 7 bases from V and 3 from J; bases not matched to a gene: 10. The CDR3 is 15 amino acids. Germline V gene data show CDR1 as SGHTS and CDR2 as YDEGEE. The CDR3 sequence is CASLRPGGLTDTQYF. For the CDR3, the DNA is TGTGCCAGCCTTCGCCCGGGGGGGCTGACAGATACGCAGTATTTT.

The chain couples TRBV2 to TRBJ1-1; D uncertain. This CDR3 has 15 amino acids. Germline V lookup: CDR1 SNHLY, CDR2 FYNNEI. V lost 7 bases to trimming and J lost 3 bases, with 18 bases between them. The CDR3 spells CASNILSGVDTEAFF. CDR3 DNA: TGTGCCAGCAACATACTATCCGGGGTTGACACTGAAGCTTTCTTT. Full variable domain (missing parts from reference TRBV2 and TRBJ1-1): EPEVTQTPSHQVTQMGQEVILRCVPISNHLYFYWYRQILGQKVEFLVSFYNNEISEKSEIFDDQFSVERPDGSNFTLKIRSTKLEDSAMYFCASNILSGVDTEAFFGQGTRLTVV.

CDR3 sequence reads: CASSLGGLVAAFF. In DNA form, the CDR3 reads TGTGCCAGCAGTTTAGGGGGCCTCGTCGCAGCTTTCTTT. The rearrangement uses TRBV6-2 or TRBV6-3 and TRBJ1-1; 7 bases fit TRBD1. This CDR3 has 13 residues. Germline lookup yields CDR1 MNHEY and CDR2 SVGEGT. Trimming cost V 4 bases and J 10 bases; bases outside gene matches: 9.

The V call is TRBV4-2, the J call TRBJ2-3; D unclear. The germline CDR1 and CDR2 sequences are LGHNA and YNFKEQ. V lost 0 bases to trimming and J lost 4 bases, with 5 bases between them. The CDR3 length is 13 residues. CDR3 in amino acids: CASSQDSADTQYF. For the CDR3, the DNA is TGTGCCAGCAGCCAAGACAGTGCAGATACGCAGTATTTT.

This clone came up a few times. V and J are TRBV27 and TRBJ2-7; 9 bases line up with TRBD1. V was clipped by 6 bases and J by 1 base; unmatched bases: 7. The germline gives CDR1 MNHEY, CDR2 SMNVEV (reference sequence). The CDR3 is 15 amino acids. CDR3 in amino acids: CASSSQGTGSYEQYF. The CDR3 DNA reads TGTGCCAGCAGCTCTCAGGGGACAGGGTCCTACGAGCAGTACTTC.

V gene TRBV7-2 combines with J gene TRBJ1-5, with 10 bases identical to TRBD1. Per the germline V gene, CDR1 is SGHTA and CDR2 is FQGNSA. The CDR3 consists of 18 residues. Trimming took 4 bases from V and 4 from J; bases not matched to a gene: 13. CDR3 sequence (DNA): TGTGCCAGCAGCTCCCCCCAGGGACAGGGGACAATTAATCAGCCCCAGCATTTT. Translated, it gives CASSSPQGQGTINQPQHF.

V gene TRBV18 combines with J gene TRBJ2-6; D gene uncertain. Germline CDR1 and CDR2: KGHSH and LQKENI. V lost 10 bases, J lost 4 bases, and 8 bases lay in between. The CDR3 consists of 12 residues. This CDR3 reads CATYSGANVLTF. The CDR3, as DNA: TGTGCCACCTACTCCGGGGCCAACGTCCTGACTTTC.

CDR3 loop: CASTLMGTGGTDTQYF. The CDR3 DNA sequence: TGTGCCAGCACCCTAATGGGGACAGGGGGCACAGATACGCAGTATTTT. This chain connects TRBV28 to TRBJ2-3; 10 bases match TRBD1. CDR1 is MDHEN and CDR2 is SYDVKM in the germline V gene. The CDR3 is 16 amino acids. V trimming: 7 bases; J trimming: 1 base; junction bases outside the gene matches: 8.

This clone appeared many times. DNA for the CDR3: TGTGCCACCAGTGCCCTCCAAGGAAGGGGGTTGGGGGAGCAGTTCTTC. It translates to CATSALQGRGLGEQFF. This sequence joins TRBV24-1 and TRBJ2-1; a weak D match, TRBD1 (6 bases). This CDR3 has 16 residues. Trimming took off 5 bases at V and 10 bases at J, with 23 bases between the two ends. Per germline, CDR1 KGHDR and CDR2 SFDVKD.

V usage is TRBV5-3 and J usage is TRBJ1-5; 7 bases line up with TRBD1. TRBV5-3 is identified as an open reading frame with a role that is uncertain. Losses at the gene ends were 3 bases for V and 6 bases for J; bases not matched to a gene: 3. CDR3 size: 13 residues. The CDR3 coding sequence is TGTGCCAGAAGCTCGCAGGGGGGTCAGCCCCAGCATTTT. It yields the protein CARSSQGGQPQHF.

V gene TRBV19 combines with J gene TRBJ1-6; maybe TRBD1 (6 bases). V lost 5 bases, J lost 10 bases, and 21 bases lay in between. The germline V gene encodes CDR1 LNHDA and CDR2 SQIVND (reference sequence). CDR3 length equals 16 residues. The CDR3 loop is CASSFYRVGTDSPLHF. The DNA for the CDR3 is TGTGCCAGTAGTTTCTACAGGGTGGGGACCGACTCACCCCTCCACTTT.

This clone turned up a few times. This sequence joins TRBV24-1 and TRBJ2-4; possible D gene TRBD1, 6 bases. The V and J ends lost 5 bases and 0 bases respectively, with 13 bases between them. Germline V gene lookup returns CDR1 KGHDR and CDR2 SFDVKD. CDR3 length equals 16 residues. CDR3 nucleotides: TGTGCCACCAGTGTTAGGGGGAATCTAGCCAAAAACATTCAGTACTTC. Encoded protein: CATSVRGNLAKNIQYF.

The chain couples TRBV19 to TRBJ1-2, with 8 bases lining up with TRBD1. The length of the CDR3 is 14 residues. Germline V CDR1 and CDR2: LNHDA, SQIVND (reference sequence). Unmatched junction bases numbered 4, after V lost 1 base and J lost 6 bases. The CDR3 DNA sequence: TGTGCCAGTAGTATAGTAGGACAGGGAAATGGCTACACCTTC. Its translation: CASSIVGQGNGYTF. The full variable domain, its missing parts supplied by reference TRBV19 and TRBJ1-2, is DGGITQSPKYLFRKEGQNVTLSCEQNLNHDAMYWYRQDPGQGLRLIYYSQIVNDFQKGDIAEGYSVSREKKESFPLTVTSAQKNPTAFYLCASSIVGQGNGYTFGSGTRLTVV.

The chain joins TRBV4-1 to TRBJ1-2, with D perhaps TRBD1 (5 bases). Per the germline V gene, CDR1 is MGHRA and CDR2 is YSYEKL. CDR3 length equals 15 residues. V lost 0 bases and J 4 bases, leaving 12 bases between the germline ends. The CDR3 DNA follows: TGCGCCAGCAGCCAAGAGGCAGGGAATTTCTATGGCTACACCTTC. Translating gives CASSQEAGNFYGYTF.

This clone was seen a few times. The chain employs TRBV9 and TRBJ2-1, with D possibly TRBD1 on 7 matching bases. CDR3 length: 15 amino acids. Trimming cost V 4 bases and J 7 bases, with 18 bases left between them. From germline, CDR1 is SGDLS and CDR2 YYNGEE. CDR3 nucleotides: TGTGCCAGCAGCCCCGGGGGCAGGGGGTGGAATGAGCAGTTCTTC. It specifies CASSPGGRGWNEQFF.

The CDR3 here is CASSVVRETEAFF. As DNA, the CDR3 is TGTGCCAGCAGCGTAGTGCGGGAGACTGAAGCTTTCTTT. This chain connects TRBV9 to TRBJ1-1, with D unclear. The CDR3 is made up of 13 amino acids. V was shortened by 0 bases and J by 5 bases, with 8 bases between the two germline ends. Germline V CDR1 and CDR2: SGDLS, YYNGEE.

This clone was counted once. V gene TRBV27 combines with J gene TRBJ2-7, with 14 positions matching TRBD2. In germline, CDR1 is MNHEY, CDR2 SMNVEV (reference sequence). The CDR3 runs to 17 residues. With 8 bases clipped from V and 3 bases from J, the junction kept 12 bases outside the gene matches. Written as DNA, the CDR3 is TGTGCCAGCTCCTTGACTAGCGGGGGGGCCAATGTCTACGAGCAGTACTTC. Its protein product is CASSLTSGGANVYEQYF.